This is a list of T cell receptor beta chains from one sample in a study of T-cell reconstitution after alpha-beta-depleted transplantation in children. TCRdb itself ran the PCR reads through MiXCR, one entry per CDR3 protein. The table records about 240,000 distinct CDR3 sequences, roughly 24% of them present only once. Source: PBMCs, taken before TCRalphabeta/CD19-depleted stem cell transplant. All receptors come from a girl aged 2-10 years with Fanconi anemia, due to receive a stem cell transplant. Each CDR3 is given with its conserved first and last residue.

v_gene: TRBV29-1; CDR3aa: CSVAGTENTEAFF
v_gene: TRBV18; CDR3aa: CASSLSAYNEQFF
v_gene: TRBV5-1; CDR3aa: CASSSIPGQSNGSPLHF
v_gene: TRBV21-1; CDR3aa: CASRDPGLAADEQFF
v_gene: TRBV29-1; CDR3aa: CSVSAPTQYF
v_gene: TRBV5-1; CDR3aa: CASSIRDRAFNEQFF
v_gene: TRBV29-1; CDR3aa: CSVEGGVAGGSYNEQFF
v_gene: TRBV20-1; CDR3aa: CSAKREGLPWESAKNIQYF
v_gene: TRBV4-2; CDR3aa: CASSPGLAGVREQFF
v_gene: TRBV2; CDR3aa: CASEPSGGYNEQFF
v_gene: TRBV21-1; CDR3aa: CASCKDRGLKGGYTF
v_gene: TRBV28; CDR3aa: CASSLRGDGSDEQFF
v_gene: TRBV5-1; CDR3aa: CASSSLGDRGSYNEQFF
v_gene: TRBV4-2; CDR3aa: CASRQQLANTGELFF
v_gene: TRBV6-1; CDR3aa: CASRGKTQYF
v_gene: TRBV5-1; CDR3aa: CASSLKVLTGPVDTQYF
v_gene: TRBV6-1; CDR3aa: CASSDLGDALNEQFF
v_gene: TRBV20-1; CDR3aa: CSARVFEGWGSYEQYF
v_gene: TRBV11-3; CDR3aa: CASSPGVAGSADTQYF
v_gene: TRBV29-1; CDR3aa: CSVERPGAHGYTF